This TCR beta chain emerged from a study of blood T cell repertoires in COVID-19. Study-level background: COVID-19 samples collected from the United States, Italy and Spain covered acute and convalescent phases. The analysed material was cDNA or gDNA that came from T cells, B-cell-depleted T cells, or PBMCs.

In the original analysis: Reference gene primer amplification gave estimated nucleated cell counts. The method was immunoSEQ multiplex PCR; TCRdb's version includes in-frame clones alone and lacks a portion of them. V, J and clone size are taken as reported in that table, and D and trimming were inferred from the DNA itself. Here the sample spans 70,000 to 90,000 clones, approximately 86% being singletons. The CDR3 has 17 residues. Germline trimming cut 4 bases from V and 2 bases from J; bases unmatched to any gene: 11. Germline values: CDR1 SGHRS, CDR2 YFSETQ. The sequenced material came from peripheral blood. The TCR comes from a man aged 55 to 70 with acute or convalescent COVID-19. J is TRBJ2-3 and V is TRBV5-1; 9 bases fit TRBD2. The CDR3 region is CASSPRRVAGATDTQYF. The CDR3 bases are TGCGCCAGCAGCCCCCGTCGAGTAGCGGGAGCCACAGATACGCAGTATTTT.